The source of this T cell receptor (beta chain) is a study of cytomegalovirus exposure and HLA in healthy donors. As for the study in general: Falling in the Caucasian-associated ancestry cluster were less than 85% of about 400 genotyped donors.

The primer mix had 60 Vbeta and 13 Jbeta primers. The assay was immunoSEQ multiplex PCR, and TCRdb's table has in-frame clones only and misses some. This table has some 130,000 clones, around 87% appearing once. Broader study findings: Investigators reported about 160 TCR beta chains as tied to cytomegalovirus. Trimming of TCR beta V- and J-genes showed a link, identified in a later analysis, to a missense DCLRE1C variant.

Germline lookup yields CDR1 MNHNY and CDR2 SVGAGI (reference sequence). The CDR3 extends over 13 amino acids. V gave up 6 bases and J gave up 7 bases, with 15 bases separating them. Healthy people donating bone marrow made up the donors. This clone was picked up one time. Its antigen remains unknown. The clonotype was recovered from a woman in her twenties or thirties in good health and CMV-seronegative. Specimen: PBMCs. The chain uses TRBV6-6 and TRBJ2-5; TRBD2 is a possible D gene (6 bases). CDR3 nucleotide sequence: TGTGCCAGCAGCTCGGGGAGGTCAGTGACCCAGTACTTC. Amino acids: CASSSGRSVTQYF.